Listed below are T cell receptor beta chains from one sample, sequenced in a study of monozygotic twins with inflammatory bowel disease. TCRdb reanalyzed the 5' RACE reads and collapses them to one entry per CDR3 protein, without DNA. The listing records roughly 100,000 distinct CDR3 sequences. Sequenced material: blood. Every receptor here comes from a human donor with ulcerative colitis or Crohn's disease, or a healthy co-twin of an affected twin (not recorded which). The CDR3 runs from the conserved cysteine through the conserved F or W.

CDR3aa	len	v_gene	j_gene
CASSASRGRNTEAFF	15	TRBV7-6	TRBJ1-1
CASGEGHNTDTQYF	14	TRBV12-3/TRBV12-4	TRBJ2-3
CASSFGRASLAPQHF	15	TRBV28	TRBJ1-5
CASSHGQTYSNQPQHF	16	TRBV6-2/TRBV6-3	TRBJ1-5
CASSLDRGGGSGANVLTF	18	TRBV12-3/TRBV12-4	TRBJ2-6
CASSLAGRDGANVLTF	16	TRBV7-9	TRBJ2-6
CASSLIGDSNEKLFF	15	TRBV6-1	TRBJ1-4
CASSRRGAMLGPNEQFF	17	TRBV7-2	TRBJ2-1
CASSEGQGRSYEQYF	15	TRBV12-3/TRBV12-4	TRBJ2-7
CASSHFRGQAGANVLTF	17	TRBV14	TRBJ2-6
CSASRIGTVSSYEQYF	16	TRBV20-1	TRBJ2-7
CASQGLTYEQYF	12	TRBV5-1	TRBJ2-7
CASSLGTSGRASTGELFF	18	TRBV11-1	TRBJ2-2
CASSVRDSHEKLFF	14	TRBV5-1	TRBJ1-4
CSARDFGTNTEAFF	14	TRBV20-1	TRBJ1-1
CASGSQRTDTQYF	13	TRBV12-3/TRBV12-4	TRBJ2-3
CSASSGSVKNIQYF	14	TRBV20-1	TRBJ2-4
CASSYDRDRNSPLHF	15	TRBV4-1	TRBJ1-6
CASSLNYNNEQFF	13	TRBV27	TRBJ2-1
CASLAGQGTGELFF	14	TRBV19	TRBJ2-2
CASSLFGRVETQYF	14	TRBV12-3/TRBV12-4	TRBJ2-5
CSARDIRDSLEDTQYF	16	TRBV20-1	TRBJ2-3
CASSPKMSHGNQPQHF	16	TRBV18	TRBJ1-5
CASSQGRGSSGANVLTF	17	TRBV4-1	TRBJ2-6
CATSDNDRGQETQYF	15	TRBV24-1	TRBJ2-5
CASSQTGLAGLAGANVLTF	19	TRBV4-2	TRBJ2-6
CASSSSGNYRHEQYF	15	TRBV19	TRBJ2-7
CSARDNRANYGYTF	14	TRBV20-1	TRBJ1-2
CSAMGHLNTEAFF	13	TRBV20-1	TRBJ1-1
CASSSVGRGDEQYF	14	TRBV28	TRBJ2-7
CASTHLADTGELFF	14	TRBV5-1	TRBJ2-2
CAIKYGTGGRDEQFF	15	TRBV10-3	TRBJ2-1
CASSQPDRSVTGELFF	16	TRBV5-1	TRBJ2-2
CASSLRTPLAKNIQYF	16	TRBV12-3/TRBV12-4	TRBJ2-4
CASSSLGGSSTDTQYF	16	TRBV7-8	TRBJ2-3
CASSLGQEYGYTF	13	TRBV5-1	TRBJ1-2
CASTRANTQYF	11	TRBV6-5	TRBJ2-3
CASSLSGFYGYTF	13	TRBV27	TRBJ1-2
CASSFRWVKSRASGANVLTF	20	TRBV5-1	TRBJ2-6
CASSSLAGGLEQYF	14	TRBV7-2	TRBJ2-7
CASSLQRRAGTGELFF	16	TRBV12-3/TRBV12-4	TRBJ2-2
CASRPRISGGRMKDQETQYF	20	TRBV7-2	TRBJ2-5
CASTQHSTDTQYF	13	TRBV18	TRBJ2-3
CASFQVPHTQYF	12	TRBV7-2	TRBJ2-3
CASSLTSGRHTEAFF	15	TRBV7-3	TRBJ1-1